A selection of T cell receptor beta chains follows, all from one sample in a study of T cell responses to AZD1222 COVID-19 vaccine. Some clones are missing from TCRdb's copy, which holds only in-frame ones; the method was immunoSEQ multiplex PCR. The table records 150,000 to 200,000 clones, 85% to 95% of them present only once. The sequenced sample was peripheral blood, obtained on day 0 of AZD1222 vaccination. The receptors were gathered from an adult in good health. Both conserved end residues are part of each CDR3. A D gene is named only where the DNA matches it firmly. A row's size may be missing; if present it is once, few, many or a size class.

-	TRBJ1-1	TRBV11-2	-	TGTGCCAGCAGCGTGATACAGGTTGAAGCTTTCTTT	CASSVIQVEAFF
-	TRBJ1-5	TRBV6-1	-	TGTGCCAGCAGTGAAGCGGGGGGTTACAATCAGCCCCAGCATTTT	CASSEAGGYNQPQHF
-	TRBJ2-1	TRBV27	-	TGTGCCAGCAGTTTTGGGAGGGGGCTAAATGAGCAGTTCTTC	CASSFGRGLNEQFF
-	TRBJ2-1	TRBV7-6	TRBD2	TGTGCCAGCAGCATAGCGGGGGGCGTTTACAATGAGCAGTTCTTC	CASSIAGGVYNEQFF
-	TRBJ1-2	TRBV29-1	-	TGCAGCGTTGAAAGGGTGTCAGGCTATGGCTACACCTTC	CSVERVSGYGYTF
-	TRBJ1-4	TRBV28	-	TGTGCCAGCAGCTCTACACCTAATGAAAAACTGTTTTTT	CASSSTPNEKLFF
-	TRBJ2-7	TRBV18	-	TGTGCCAGCTCGAGGGTTCCCTACGAGCAGTACTTC	CASSRVPYEQYF
-	TRBJ1-1	TRBV18	-	TGTGCCAGCTCACTGTACACAAACACCAACACTGAAGCTTTCTTT	CASSLYTNTNTEAFF
-	TRBJ1-5	TRBV7-2	-	TGTGCCAGCAGCGTACAGGGTCAGCCCCAGCATTTT	CASSVQGQPQHF
-	TRBJ2-5	TRBV7-9	TRBD2	TGTGCCAGCAGCTTCTTCGCTAGCGGGGGGCAAGAGACCCAGTACTTC	CASSFFASGGQETQYF
-	TRBJ2-1	TRBV9	TRBD1	TGTGCCAGCAGCGTAGTGGGACAGGGGAGCGAGGGGCAGTTCTTC	CASSVVGQGSEGQFF
-	TRBJ1-1	TRBV9	-	TGTGCCAGCAGCTCCCAAGCGATTGAAGCTTTCTTT	CASSSQAIEAFF
-	TRBJ1-5	TRBV5-1	-	TGCGCCAGCAGCTTGGACGGGTTTAGCAATCAGCCCCAGCATTTT	CASSLDGFSNQPQHF
-	TRBJ1-1	TRBV21-1	-	TGTGCCAGCAGCCCAAAAGAGAACAGGAAGAAAGCTTTCTTT	CASSPKENRKKAFF
-	TRBJ1-1	TRBV2	-	TGTGCCAGCAGTGTAACTTCGTCGAACACTGAAGCTTTCTTT	CASSVTSSNTEAFF
-	TRBJ1-2	TRBV7-2	-	TGTGCCAGCAGCCCAAAGACAGGAGACTATGGCTACACCTTC	CASSPKTGDYGYTF
-	TRBJ2-5	TRBV7-2	TRBD1	TGTGCCAGCAGCTACAGGGGCGGAGAGGAGACCCAGTACTTC	CASSYRGGEETQYF
-	TRBJ2-7	TRBV27	-	TGTGCCAGCAGTTCCCTTGCTACAGGGAACTCCTACGAGCAGTACTTC	CASSSLATGNSYEQYF
-	TRBJ1-1	TRBV27	-	TGTGCCAGCAGTTTATACGGCCAGAAGAACACTGAAGCTTTCTTT	CASSLYGQKNTEAFF
-	TRBJ2-1	TRBV21-1	-	TGTGCCAGCAGCAAAGAGGGGGGAAATGAGCAGTTCTTC	CASSKEGGNEQFF
once	TRBJ2-1	TRBV9	-	TGTGCCAGTGAAGGGGTCCTTGAAAATGAGCAGTTCTTC	CASEGVLENEQFF
-	TRBJ1-1	TRBV7-8	-	TGTGCCAGCAGCTTAATGGGCAGTTCGGGGAACACTGAAGCTTTCTTT	CASSLMGSSGNTEAFF
-	TRBJ1-1	TRBV13	TRBD1	TGTGCCAGCACCCCGGACAGGTCGACTGAAGCTTTCTTT	CASTPDRSTEAFF
-	TRBJ1-2	TRBV5-4	TRBD1	TGTGCCAGCATACCTACACCCGACAGGGCTAACTATGGCTACACCTTC	CASIPTPDRANYGYTF
-	TRBJ2-3	TRBV3-1/TRBV3-2	TRBD2	TGTGCCAGCAGCCCGCTCGCGGGGGGGCCCACAGATACGCAGTATTTT	CASSPLAGGPTDTQYF
-	TRBJ2-1	TRBV14	TRBD2	TGTGCCAGCAGCCAAGGTTCACTAGCGGGGAGACAGTTCTTC	CASSQGSLAGRQFF
-	TRBJ2-1	TRBV9	TRBD2	TGTGCCAGCAGCGTAGTTACTAGCGGGAGAGACAATGAGCAGTTCTTC	CASSVVTSGRDNEQFF
-	TRBJ2-1	TRBV19	-	TGTGCCAGTAGTACCCGACCGCGGGATGAGCAGTTCTTC	CASSTRPRDEQFF
-	TRBJ1-1	TRBV29-1	TRBD1	TGCAGCGGTCAAACAGGGGGTTCTACTGAAGCTTTCTTT	CSGQTGGSTEAFF
-	TRBJ1-5	TRBV18	-	TGTGCCAGCTCACCTATGGGAGAGGGGCCCCAGCATTTT	CASSPMGEGPQHF
-	TRBJ1-2	TRBV4-1	-	TGCGCCAGCAGCCGAGTCGCGGACTATGGCTACACCTTC	CASSRVADYGYTF
-	TRBJ2-5	TRBV7-9	-	TGTGCCAGCAGCGCGGGCCCAGGGACCCAGTACTTC	CASSAGPGTQYF
-	TRBJ1-1	TRBV12-5	-	TGTGCTAGTGGTCTCGGACAGATGAACACTGAAGCTTTCTTT	CASGLGQMNTEAFF
-	TRBJ1-5	TRBV19	-	TGTGCCAGTAGTACCTACCTCAATCAGCCCCAGCATTTT	CASSTYLNQPQHF
-	TRBJ2-7	TRBV3-1/TRBV3-2	-	TGTGCCAGCAGCCCCCCCCGGGGGTTTGGGGAGCAGTACTTC	CASSPPRGFGEQYF
-	TRBJ2-3	TRBV4-3	TRBD2	TGCGCCAGCAGCCAAGAGGGAGGGTCCTACACAGATACGCAGTATTTT	CASSQEGGSYTDTQYF
-	TRBJ1-5	TRBV18	TRBD1	TGTGCCAGCTCACCAAACGGACAGGGGATCGGGCAGCCCCAGCATTTT	CASSPNGQGIGQPQHF
-	TRBJ1-1	TRBV29-1	-	TGCAGCGTTGAAGAAGGGGGAGAGGAAGCTTTCTTT	CSVEEGGEEAFF
-	TRBJ1-5	TRBV7-2	TRBD1	TGTGCCAGCAGGGCGGGGACAGGGTTTACTAGCAATCAGCCCCAGCATTTT	CASRAGTGFTSNQPQHF
-	TRBJ2-1	TRBV7-6	-	TGTGCCAGCAGCTTAGGCGGGGTGCCCACCTACAATGAGCAGTTCTTC	CASSLGGVPTYNEQFF
-	TRBJ2-4	TRBV29-1	-	TGCAGCGTTCAAAGGGTCCCGGGGGACATTCAGTACTTC	CSVQRVPGDIQYF
-	TRBJ2-1	TRBV24-1	TRBD1	TGTGCCACCAGTGATTCCTACAGGGGGAGCAATGAGCAGTTCTTC	CATSDSYRGSNEQFF
-	TRBJ1-2	TRBV19	-	TGTGCCAGTAGTCCACAATATGGGACCGATGGCTACACCTTC	CASSPQYGTDGYTF
once	TRBJ2-1	TRBV28	TRBD2	TGTGCCAGCAACCTTAGCGGGAGGGGAAGGAACAATGAGCAGTTCTTC	CASNLSGRGRNNEQFF
-	TRBJ1-3	TRBV27	-	TGTGCCAGCAGTTTATCACCTGGGTTCAACACCATATATTTT	CASSLSPGFNTIYF
-	TRBJ1-5	TRBV10-3	-	TGTGCCATCAGTGTGGACCCTAGCAATCAGCCCCAGCATTTT	CAISVDPSNQPQHF
-	TRBJ1-1	TRBV7-9	-	TGTGCCAGCAGCTTACGGGGGAAAGATGAAGCTTTCTTT	CASSLRGKDEAFF
-	TRBJ1-4	TRBV4-1	TRBD1	TGCGCCAGCAGCCCCTGGGGGGGACAGGGTGCAACTAATGAAAAACTGTTTTTT	CASSPWGGQGATNEKLFF
-	TRBJ2-7	TRBV11-3	-	TGTGCCAGCAGCACGTCGGGATCCTACGAGCAGTACTTC	CASSTSGSYEQYF
-	TRBJ1-2	TRBV5-5	-	TGTGCCAGCACATTAGCCAGCCTGGGTTATGGCTACACCTTC	CASTLASLGYGYTF
-	TRBJ1-1	TRBV28	-	TGTGCCAGCAGTCTGTCTTTCCCCGACAGAAGGAACACTGAAGCTTTCTTT	CASSLSFPDRRNTEAFF
-	TRBJ1-2	TRBV24-1	-	TGTGCCACCAGTGATCCATCGCAGGGAAACTACACCTTC	CATSDPSQGNYTF